These 3 T cell receptor beta chains were all obtained from the same sample, sequenced in a study of T cells in Graves' hyperthyroidism and ophthalmopathy. TCR beta CDR3 regions were amplified from RNA transcripts. During a first-round RT-PCR of the TCR CDR3, the HTBI primer set was used. MiXCR was run by TCRdb on the multiplex PCR reads, yielding one entry per CDR3 protein. This table has 700,000 or so distinct CDR3 sequences, about 16% appearing once. The sequenced sample consisted of blood. These receptor sequences come from a man younger than 35 with Graves' hyperthyroidism.

The sample holds a few counts of this clonotype. The V call is TRBV29-1, the J call TRBJ1-2; a possible D gene is TRBD1 (5 bases). The CDR3 sequence is 16 residues long. Trimming took off 1 base at V and 7 bases at J, with 22 bases between the two ends. Germline V gene lookup returns CDR1 SQVTM and CDR2 ANQGSEA. In nucleotides, the CDR3 is TGCAGCGTTGAAGGGGGCGGCACGGGTTATATTGGTGGCTACACCTTC. Translating it yields CSVEGGGTGYIGGYTF. The whole variable domain, remainder taken from reference TRBV29-1 and TRBJ1-2, is SAVISQKPSRDICQRGTSLTIQCQVDSQVTMMFWYRQQPGQSLTLIATANQGSEATYESGFVIDKFPISRPNLTFSTLTVSNMSPEDSSIYLCSVEGGGTGYIGGYTFGSGTRLTVV.

This clonotype was detected only a few times. The rearrangement joins TRBV28 to TRBJ2-7; D is unresolved. The CDR3 is 11 residues long. Germline V gives CDR1 MDHEN, CDR2 SYDVKM. Trimming cost V 7 bases and J 6 bases, with 10 bases left between them. CDR3 sequence reads: CASNDGIEQYF. CDR3 in DNA: TGTGCCAGCAATGATGGCATCGAGCAGTACTTC.

The chain employs TRBV7-9 and TRBJ2-3; D remains ambiguous. The CDR3 loop spans 14 amino acids. Between the trimmed V and J ends, which lost 8 bases and 1 base, there was a span of 13 bases. Germline values: CDR1 SEHNR, CDR2 FQNEAQ (reference sequence). CDR3 bases: TGTGCCAGCTCTGGGCCTCCCCGCACAGATACGCAGTATTTT. Protein: CASSGPPRTDTQYF.